This T cell receptor beta chain is drawn from a study of T cell repertoires in cytomegalovirus infection. Turning to the study itself: Selected CMV epitopes included recently identified HLA-C-restricted ones as well as well-studied HLA-B-restricted ones.

In its sample, this clonotype was seen a few times. Antigen unknown. Findings and limits, study-wide: Identification of carriers of CMV plus the relevant HLA was performed using cumulative public TCR beta family frequency. CMV-specific TCR beta clonotypes restricted by HLA-C dominated the ex vivo response.

Using its own MiXCR run on the reads, TCRdb lists one record per CDR3 protein. This table has roughly 920,000 distinct CDR3 sequences, about a third appearing once. The source material was cultured CD8+ T cells from PBMCs, sampled from culture after CMV antigen stimulation. The clonotype comes from a human donor in good health (CMV status not recorded). Some clones in this sample may be carry-over from other donors' samples.

This CDR3 reads CATSRDAYEQYF. DNA for the CDR3: TGTGCCACCAGCAGAGATGCCTACGAGCAGTACTTC. The V and J genes are TRBV15 and TRBJ2-7; the D is unclear. From germline, CDR1 is LNHNV and CDR2 YYDKDF (reference sequence). Trimming cost V 0 bases and J 2 bases, with 2 bases left between them. The CDR3 contains 12 residues.